This T cell receptor (beta chain) is from a study of post-analysis software for immune sequencing data. Study-level results: Patients used about five TRBV segments, including TRBV5-6, TRBV5-1 and TRBV20-1, more often than controls.

The TCR beta cDNA libraries contained unique molecular identifiers. TCRdb independently ran MiXCR on the PCR reads; one entry per CDR3 protein. The table records approximately 770,000 distinct CDR3 sequences, around 46% of them present only once. Ten or more counts support this clonotype. As yet, its antigen is unknown. The V gene's germline CDR1 is MNHNS and CDR2 SASEGT. The V and J ends lost 6 bases and 2 bases respectively, with 11 bases between them. The CDR3 has 13 amino acids. The sample was blood. The sequence was obtained from a girl aged 5-17 years with multiple sclerosis. The V gene is TRBV6-1, the J gene TRBJ2-7; D could derive from TRBD1 or TRBD2 (5 bases each). The CDR3 DNA reads TGTGCCAGCAGCCGGGACGGAACCTACGAGCAGTACTTC. Protein: CASSRDGTYEQYF.